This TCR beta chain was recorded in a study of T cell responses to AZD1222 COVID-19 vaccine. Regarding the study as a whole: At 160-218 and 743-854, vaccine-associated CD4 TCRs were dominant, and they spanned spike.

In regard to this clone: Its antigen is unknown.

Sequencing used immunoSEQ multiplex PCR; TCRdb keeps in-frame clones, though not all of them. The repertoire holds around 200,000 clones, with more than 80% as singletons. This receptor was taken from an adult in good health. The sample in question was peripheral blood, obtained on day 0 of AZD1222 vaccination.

The CDR3: CAIPTVANYGYTF. DNA for the CDR3: TGTGCCATTCCGACAGTTGCTAACTATGGCTACACCTTC. The rearrangement links TRBV28 to TRBJ1-2; D might be TRBD1 (5 bases). CDR1 is MDHEN and CDR2 is SYDVKM in the germline V gene. Trimming shortened V by 10 bases and J by 0 bases, and 12 bases separated the two germline ends. The CDR3 runs 13 residues.